A single TCR beta chain is shown here with its context. The sample belongs to a study of cytotoxic CD8 clonotypes in ibrutinib-treated CLL. Looking at the study overall: Samples averaged approximately 240,000 productive templates and 94,082 productive rearrangements.

The CDR3 extends over 14 amino acids. Germline values: CDR1 MNHEY, CDR2 SMNVEV (reference sequence). The ends lost 6 bases at V and 4 bases at J; junction bases unmatched: 6. Method: immunoSEQ multiplex PCR; TCRdb's copy keeps in-frame clones and lacks some. The sample yields some 47,000 clones, 45% to 60% seen once. The specimen comprised PBMCs, sampled after 24 months of ibrutinib treatment. The clonotype comes from a human donor with chronic lymphocytic leukemia. The rearrangement uses TRBV27 and TRBJ1-1, with 9 nucleotides matching TRBD1. The CDR3 DNA is TGTGCCAGCAGACGGGACAGGGTGAGCACTGAAGCTTTCTTT. Amino acids: CASRRDRVSTEAFF.